This record looks at one T cell receptor beta chain sequence and its context. What it binds is not known. V lost 4 bases and J lost 0, with 8 bases in between. Germline-derived CDR1 and CDR2 are SGHDT and YYEEEE. The CDR3 is 14 residues long. The PCR ran on 60 Vbeta and 13 Jbeta primers. The repertoire was sequenced with immunoSEQ multiplex PCR; TCRdb's copy has only in-frame clones and lacks some. This sample carries under 200,000 clones, 75% to 90% of them seen once, and the ten largest clones take roughly 4.8%. The sample belongs to a study of cytomegalovirus exposure and HLA in healthy donors. Study-wide findings and caveats: As was reported, the classifier diagnosed cytomegalovirus status with high specificity and sensitivity.

The chain combines TRBV5-6 with TRBJ2-4; D gene unclear. The receptor comes from a woman between 50 and 59 years old in good health and CMV-seropositive. The material sequenced was PBMCs. Here the CDR3 DNA reads TGTGCCAGCAGCGCTATTATAGCCAAAAACATTCAGTACTTC. Amino acids: CASSAIIAKNIQYF.